This TCR beta chain was observed in a study of cytotoxic CD8 clonotypes in ibrutinib-treated CLL. Study context: Results showed roughly 25 partial and 2 complete responses; following median around six years, approximately 14 remained remitted, about 12 advanced. General study results and limits: Clonality went up at ibrutinib response and then declined back toward baseline at progression. There were differences in sampling times between sustained-remission and progressing patients. Clonality at baseline surpassed age-matched healthy donors and tracked circulating CD8+ T-cell counts.

Profiled with immunoSEQ multiplex PCR; TCRdb holds only in-frame clones, not every one. The table lists about 44,000 clones, approximately 69% of them singletons. Concerning this clone itself: The antigen remains undetermined.

Germline loops: CDR1 SGHRS, CDR2 YFSETQ. This CDR3 comprises 15 residues. Trimming pared 0 bases from V and 1 base from J, leaving 11 bases between. The starting material was PBMCs, obtained after 12 months of ibrutinib treatment. The receptor comes from a human donor with chronic lymphocytic leukemia. The chain employs TRBV5-1 and TRBJ2-7; no clear D. The CDR3 protein is CASSLEGRRSYEQYF. CDR3 DNA sequence: TGCGCCAGCAGCTTGGAGGGCAGGAGATCCTACGAGCAGTACTTC. Supplemented by reference TRBV5-1 and TRBJ2-7, the full variable domain reads KAGVTQTPRYLIKTRGQQVTLSCSPISGHRSVSWYQQTPGQGLQFLFEYFSETQRNKGNFPGRFSGRQFSNSRSEMNVSTLELGDSALYLCASSLEGRRSYEQYFGPGTRLTVT.